This TCR beta chain was sequenced during a study of T cells in Graves' hyperthyroidism and ophthalmopathy. The CDR3 covers 14 residues. V lost 6 bases to trimming and J lost 3 bases; unmatched junction nucleotides: 8. CDR1 and CDR2 (germline): SNHLY, FYNNEI. Study outcomes and limitations: Blood samples included most of the expanded thyroid clonotypes exceeding 0.001.

Graves' hyperthyroidism without ophthalmopathy progression within 18 months was termed stable. This clonotype was recorded many times. Its antigen is undetermined. Researchers took RNA transcripts and amplified the TCR beta CDR3 regions from them. When the TCR CDR3 underwent first-round RT-PCR, the HTBI primer set was used. Using its own MiXCR run on the multiplex PCR reads, TCRdb lists one record per CDR3 protein. The sample lists some 560,000 distinct CDR3 sequences; around 14% were seen once. This TCR derives from a woman aged 25 to 39 with Graves' hyperthyroidism. This chain joins TRBV2 and TRBJ2-7; 7 bases agree with TRBD1. The sample comprised blood. The DNA for the CDR3 is TGTGCCAGCAGCGGGACAGCCAGATACTACGAGCAGTACTTC. Translation: CASSGTARYYEQYF.